This T cell receptor (beta chain) derives from a study of T cells in localized non-small cell lung cancer. This clone was observed a handful of times. Its cognate antigen is unknown. The repertoire was sequenced with immunoSEQ multiplex PCR; TCRdb's copy has only in-frame clones and lacks some. The sample yields 15,000 to 20,000 clones, around 88% seen once. Study conclusions and caveats: Appearance in adjacent lung was seen for a median around 55 of the top 100 tumor clones.

Germline CDR1 LNHDA, CDR2 SQIVND (reference sequence). Trimming took 7 bases from V and 6 from J, leaving 13 bases between them. This CDR3 spans 13 amino acids. The receptor was isolated from a male donor at least 60 years old with stage II squamous cell lung carcinoma. The material sequenced was peripheral blood, taken before any cancer treatment. The rearrangement links TRBV19 to TRBJ1-5, with D unresolved. The DNA of the CDR3 is TGTGCCAGTACCGATCGGTGGGGTCAGCCCCAGCATTTT. It translates to CASTDRWGQPQHF.